A single sample is the source of the 11 T cell receptor beta chains below, sequenced in a study of technical replicates of blood from several donors. Only in-frame clones appear in the TCRdb table, and some are missing; sequencing was by immunoSEQ multiplex PCR. The top ten clones hold under 0.45% of a sample with about 75,000 clones, 90% to 95% of them seen once. The sequenced material came from T cells isolated from PBMCs. The source of these receptors is a human donor in good health. Some clones in this sample may be carry-over from other donors' samples.

V is TRBV28 and J is TRBJ2-1; 10 bases line up with TRBD2. Germline trimming cut 3 bases from V and 5 bases from J; bases unmatched to any gene: 1. Germline assignment: CDR1 MDHEN and CDR2 SYDVKM. This CDR3 comprises 14 residues. CDR3 nucleotide sequence: TGTGCCAGCAGTTTTAGCGGGAGGAACAATGAGCAGTTCTTC. Its translation is CASSFSGRNNEQFF.

The rearrangement uses TRBV6-5 and TRBJ1-3, with D hard to call. Germline CDR1 and CDR2: MNHEY and SVGAGI. This CDR3 is built from 14 residues. V was pared by 6 bases and J by 0 bases, with 9 bases between. CDR3 sequence reads: CASRSPGSGNTIYF. CDR3 in DNA: TGTGCCAGCAGATCACCAGGCTCTGGAAACACCATATATTTT.

The CDR3 DNA sequence: TGCGCCAGCAGCCACTACAGGGGGCATGATGAAGCTTTCTTT. It encodes CASSHYRGHDEAFF. The J gene is TRBJ1-1, the V gene TRBV4-1; 9 nucleotides line up with TRBD1. The ends lost 3 bases at V and 7 bases at J; junction bases unmatched: 6. This CDR3 spans 14 amino acids. In germline, CDR1 is MGHRA, CDR2 YSYEKL.

The chain joins TRBV5-6 to TRBJ2-2; D possibly corresponds to TRBD1 (6 bases). V was shortened by 4 bases and J by 5 bases, with 18 bases between the two germline ends. This CDR3 comprises 16 residues. CDR1 is SGHDT, CDR2 YYEEEE, per germline. CDR3 sequence: CASSRVVRGGTGELFF. CDR3 DNA sequence: TGTGCCAGCAGCCGGGTGGTCAGGGGTGGTACCGGGGAGCTGTTTTTT.

The chain couples TRBV7-2 to TRBJ1-2, with a possible D match to TRBD1 (6 bases). V was pared by 5 bases and J by 3 bases, with 10 bases between. The V gene's germline CDR1 is SGHTA and CDR2 FQGNSA. The CDR3 runs to 13 residues. CDR3 sequence: CASSQDSYYGYTF. The DNA of the CDR3 is TGTGCCAGCAGCCAGGACAGTTACTATGGCTACACCTTC.

CDR3: CASSPTGRGTEAFF. CDR3 DNA sequence: TGTGCCAGCAGCCCTACCGGCAGGGGCACTGAAGCTTTCTTT. The chain has TRBV5-4 and TRBJ1-1, with D tentatively TRBD1 (6 bases). This CDR3 has 14 amino acids. V lost 4 bases and J 4 bases, leaving 14 bases between the germline ends. Per the germline V gene, CDR1 is SGHNT and CDR2 is YYREEE (reference sequence). The full variable domain, in which reference TRBV5-4 and TRBJ1-1 provide the parts outside the CDR3, is ETGVTQSPTHLIKTRGQQVTLRCSSQSGHNTVSWYQQALGQGPQFIFQYYREEENGRGNFPPRFSGLQFPNYSSELNVNALELDDSALYLCASSPTGRGTEAFFGQGTRLTVV.

The chain couples TRBV5-1 to TRBJ2-1; 7 bases are a match to TRBD1. This CDR3 comprises 13 residues. CDR1 SGHRS and CDR2 YFSETQ come from the germline V gene. The V segment lost 9 bases and the J segment 8 bases; nucleotides outside the gene matches: 11. The CDR3 DNA reads as TGCGCCACCCATCTAGGGGGCGTGGATGAGCAGTTCTTC. Its translation is CATHLGGVDEQFF.

The chain uses TRBV6-5 and TRBJ2-7, with D unresolved. This CDR3 has 13 amino acids. V lost 2 bases to trimming and J lost 0 bases, with 5 bases between them. CDR1 and CDR2 (germline): MNHEY, SVGAGI. CDR3 residues: CASSYAVSYEQYF. Here the CDR3 DNA reads TGTGCCAGCAGTTACGCAGTCTCCTACGAGCAGTACTTC.

This chain connects TRBV28 to TRBJ2-7; 7 positions agree with TRBD1. J was trimmed by 5 bases and V by 8 bases; bases with no gene match: 3. The CDR3 is 11 amino acids. Germline CDR1 reads MDHEN; CDR2 reads SYDVKM. The CDR3, as DNA: TGTGCCAGCCGGGACAGCCACGAGCAGTACTTC. Protein product: CASRDSHEQYF.

The chain carries TRBV14 and TRBJ2-3; D remains unclear. The CDR3 is made up of 12 amino acids. Germline-derived CDR1 and CDR2 are SGHDN and FVKESK. Trimming left V 4 bases short and J 2 bases short, with 4 bases between. CDR3 in amino acids: CASSLNTDTQYF. The CDR3 DNA reads as TGTGCCAGCAGCCTTAACACAGATACGCAGTATTTT. Full variable domain (rest looked up from reference TRBV14 and TRBJ2-3): EAGVTQFPSHSVIEKGQTVTLRCDPISGHDNLYWYRRVMGKEIKFLLHFVKESKQDESGMPNNRFLAERTGGTYSTLKVQPAELEDSGVYFCASSLNTDTQYFGPGTRLTVL.

The V call is TRBV7-9, the J call TRBJ2-7, with TRBD2 as a possible D gene (6 bases). Germline CDR1 and CDR2: SEHNR and FQNEAQ (reference sequence). The CDR3 runs to 13 residues. Trimming left V 8 bases short and J 2 bases short, with 13 bases between. The CDR3 DNA follows: TGTGCCAGCTCTGGGACTCAGACCTACGAGCAGTACTTC. Its protein is CASSGTQTYEQYF.